The 6 T cell receptor beta chains below all came from one sample that was sequenced in a study of beta chain features in type 1 diabetes. Since all of the isolated RNA was reverse transcribed, expressed TCRB transcripts were what got sequenced. Data came from immunoSEQ multiplex PCR; TCRdb stores just in-frame clones and leaves some out. The sample includes about 220,000 clones, about 11% of them seen just once. Sequencing used central memory CD4+ T cells from blood. The receptor set was obtained from a man aged 18 to 29 in good health.

The chain carries TRBV6-5 and TRBJ1-5; D uncertain. CDR3 size: 13 residues. Germline V gene data show CDR1 as MNHEY and CDR2 as SVGAGI. Trimming took off 6 bases at V and 2 bases at J, with 8 bases between the two ends. CDR3 bases: TGTGCCAGCAGGACCACGGGCAATCAGCCCCAGCATTTT. It codes for CASRTTGNQPQHF.

The chain couples TRBV9 to TRBJ2-1; no clear D gene. Trimming removed 0 bases from V and 1 base from J, with 2 bases in between. The CDR3 runs to 13 residues. CDR1 SGDLS and CDR2 YYNGEE come from the germline V gene. The CDR3 here is CASSVESYNEQFF. Here the CDR3 DNA reads TGTGCCAGCAGCGTAGAGTCCTACAATGAGCAGTTCTTC.

This clone was observed a few times. This sequence joins TRBV7-3 and TRBJ2-7; TRBD1 matches at 8 bases. CDR1 is SGHTA and CDR2 is FQGTGA in the germline V gene. CDR3 size: 14 residues. Unmatched junction bases numbered 6, after V lost 3 bases and J lost 5 bases. The CDR3 DNA follows: TGTGCCAGCAGCTTTTTTCAGGGGGCAAACGAGCAGTACTTC. Translation gives CASSFFQGANEQYF.

This clone was recorded at least ten times. This rearrangement joins TRBV9 to TRBJ2-1; TRBD2 matches 8 bases. V gave up 7 bases and J gave up 1 base; unmatched junction bases: 13. CDR1 and CDR2 (germline): SGDLS, YYNGEE. This CDR3 has 17 amino acids. The CDR3 DNA sequence: TGTGCCAGCGTCCCGGGACTAGGGGATAAGTCCTACAATGAGCAGTTCTTC. Its protein is CASVPGLGDKSYNEQFF.

The chain couples TRBV2 to TRBJ1-1; D ambiguous. The CDR3 sequence is 10 residues long. Germline CDR1 reads SNHLY; CDR2 reads FYNNEI. The V end lost 3 bases, the J end lost 14 bases, and 10 bases lay between the germline ends. This chain's CDR3 is CASSDDETFF. In nucleotides, the CDR3 is TGTGCCAGCAGTGACGACGAGACCTTCTTT.

The chain has TRBV19 and TRBJ1-4; D is unresolved. V shed 5 bases and J shed 3 bases, with 10 bases lying between them. This CDR3 is built from 14 residues. Looked up from germline, CDR1 is LNHDA and CDR2 is SQIVND (reference sequence). This CDR3 reads CASSVPLANEKLFF. The CDR3 DNA reads TGTGCCAGTAGTGTACCTCTGGCTAATGAAAAACTGTTTTTT. Full variable domain (outside the CDR3, taken from reference TRBV19 and TRBJ1-4): DGGITQSPKYLFRKEGQNVTLSCEQNLNHDAMYWYRQDPGQGLRLIYYSQIVNDFQKGDIAEGYSVSREKKESFPLTVTSAQKNPTAFYLCASSVPLANEKLFFGSGTQLSVL.